These 12 T cell receptor beta chains were sequenced from one sample in a study of T cell responses to AZD1222 COVID-19 vaccine. Some clones are missing from TCRdb's copy, which holds only in-frame ones; the method was immunoSEQ multiplex PCR. Seen here are 150,000 to 200,000 clones, over 80% observed once, and the top ten hold about 2.5%. The input for sequencing was peripheral blood, taken on day 0 of MenACWY control vaccination. The receptors were sampled from an adult in good health.

The chain links TRBV28 to TRBJ1-2, with a possible D match to TRBD1 (5 bases). Trimming pared 5 bases from V and 3 bases from J, leaving 19 bases between. CDR1 is MDHEN and CDR2 is SYDVKM in the germline V gene. This CDR3 is 16 amino acids long. The CDR3 sequence: CASSKGPSDRYYGYTF. CDR3 bases: TGTGCCAGCAGTAAAGGCCCCTCCGACAGATACTATGGCTACACCTTC.

This chain joins TRBV7-2 and TRBJ1-1; TRBD1 aligns across 7 bases. The CDR3 runs to 17 residues. The germline gives CDR1 SGHTA, CDR2 FQGNSA. The V segment lost 5 bases and the J segment 0 bases; nucleotides outside the gene matches: 12. CDR3: CASSPSLGTVMNTEAFF. The CDR3 DNA reads TGTGCCAGCAGCCCATCTCTAGGGACAGTCATGAACACTGAAGCTTTCTTT.

The V call is TRBV20-1, the J call TRBJ1-2, with D hard to call. Germline values: CDR1 DFQATT, CDR2 SNEGSKA (reference sequence). With 7 bases removed from V and 7 bases from J, the gap between germline ends came to 13 bases. The CDR3 sequence is 11 residues long. The CDR3 bases are TGCAGTGTGACCGGGGTGGGTGGCTACACCTTC. Amino acid sequence: CSVTGVGGYTF.

This chain uses TRBV3-1 (or the pseudogene TRBV3-2) with TRBJ2-6; maybe TRBD1 (6 bases). There are 18 residues in the CDR3. The V end lost 4 bases, the J end lost 4 bases, and 20 bases lay between the germline ends. Germline assignment: CDR1 LGHDT and CDR2 YNNKEL (reference sequence). CDR3 region: CASSPGGRGSYGANVLTF. The CDR3 nucleotides are TGTGCCAGCAGCCCTGGAGGCAGGGGAAGTTACGGGGCCAACGTCCTGACTTTC.

The chain carries TRBV9 and TRBJ2-6; TRBD1 agrees at 9 bases. This CDR3 spans 17 amino acids. Germline CDR1 is SGDLS and CDR2 is YYNGEE. The V gene end was trimmed by 4 bases and the J gene end by 0 bases; junction bases not matched to a gene: 5. CDR3 sequence: CASSTGTGNSGANVLTF. The CDR3 bases are TGTGCCAGCAGCACCGGGACAGGGAACTCTGGGGCCAACGTCCTGACTTTC.

This sequence joins TRBV3-1 (or the pseudogene TRBV3-2) and TRBJ2-7; D is ambiguous. Trimming stripped 1 base from V and 0 bases from J, with 4 bases between. Germline V gene lookup returns CDR1 LGHDT and CDR2 YNNKEL (reference sequence). The CDR3 contains 13 residues. The CDR3 coding sequence is TGTGCCAGCAGCCAAGCAAGCTCCTACGAGCAGTACTTC. It encodes CASSQASSYEQYF.

V usage is TRBV9 and J usage is TRBJ2-7, with D unclear. CDR3 length equals 13 residues. V lost 4 bases, J lost 3 bases, and 11 bases lay in between. Germline V gives CDR1 SGDLS, CDR2 YYNGEE. CDR3 sequence reads: CASSNDGFYEQYF. CDR3 sequence (DNA): TGTGCCAGCAGCAACGACGGTTTCTACGAGCAGTACTTC.

The V gene is TRBV24-1, the J gene TRBJ2-2; tentatively, D is TRBD2 (6 bases). The CDR3 sequence is 12 residues long. Germline V gene data show CDR1 as KGHDR and CDR2 as SFDVKD. Trimming took 8 bases from V and 7 from J, leaving 10 bases between them. Here the CDR3 reads CATKRAGGELFF. DNA for the CDR3: TGTGCCACCAAGAGAGCGGGCGGGGAGCTGTTTTTT.

The chain links TRBV3-1 (or the pseudogene TRBV3-2) to TRBJ1-1; tentatively, D is TRBD1 (6 bases). Germline assignment: CDR1 LGHDT and CDR2 YNNKEL (reference sequence). The CDR3 contains 13 residues. V shed 1 base and J shed 7 bases, with 10 bases lying between them. CDR3 sequence: CASSQVGGGEAFF. As DNA, the CDR3 is TGTGCCAGCAGCCAAGTGGGGGGCGGTGAAGCTTTCTTT.

The V and J genes are TRBV4-2 and TRBJ2-2; D perhaps matches TRBD1 (5 bases). The CDR3 length is 15 residues. V gave up 4 bases and J gave up 7 bases, with 16 bases separating them. In germline, CDR1 is LGHNA, CDR2 YNFKEQ. CDR3 bases: TGTGCCAGCAGCCCCCTGTCTAGGGGTGGCGGGGAGCTGTTTTTT. It specifies CASSPLSRGGGELFF.

The rearrangement uses TRBV9 and TRBJ1-6; D gene unclear. V lost 4 bases to trimming and J lost 7 bases, with 24 bases between them. Germline V gene data show CDR1 as SGDLS and CDR2 as YYNGEE. This CDR3 spans 18 amino acids. The CDR3 sequence is CASSSVGSTPRLNSPLHF. The CDR3 nucleotides are TGTGCCAGCAGCTCCGTAGGTAGCACACCAAGACTAAATTCACCCCTCCACTTT.

Remarks on this clone: Other DNA variants within this sample encode the same CDR3. The genes are TRBV4-2 and TRBJ2-7, with TRBD2 identical over 9 bases. CDR3 size: 15 residues. Germline trimming cut 0 bases from V and 4 bases from J; bases unmatched to any gene: 4. Germline CDR1 LGHNA, CDR2 YNFKEQ. CDR3 loop: CASSQDASGTYEQYF. The CDR3 DNA follows: TGTGCCAGCAGCCAAGACGCTAGCGGGACATACGAGCAGTACTTC.